The 25 T cell receptor beta chains below were found in one sample sequenced in a study of cytomegalovirus exposure and HLA in healthy donors. It was with 60 Vbeta and 13 Jbeta primers that the PCR ran. The assay was immunoSEQ multiplex PCR, and TCRdb's table has in-frame clones only and misses some. Of under 200,000 clones listed, roughly 80% are singletons. Sequencing was done on a sample of PBMCs. The receptors originated from a woman aged 18-29 years in good health and CMV-seronegative.

The chain carries TRBV19 and TRBJ1-2; the D is unclear. V was trimmed by 3 bases and J by 8 bases, leaving 22 bases between them. The CDR3 runs 16 residues. Germline CDR1 and CDR2: LNHDA and SQIVND (reference sequence). CDR3 DNA sequence: TGTGCCAGTAGTATCATCTTAGTGGTTCATCAGCGCGGCTACACCTTC. Translating gives CASSIILVVHQRGYTF.

This clone was observed a single time. The chain employs TRBV11-3 and TRBJ2-5, with TRBD2 matching 11 bases. V gave up 2 bases and J gave up 5 bases; unmatched junction bases: 10. Germline-derived CDR1 and CDR2 are SGHNT and YENEEA. This CDR3 comprises 17 residues. CDR3 in DNA: TGTGCCAGCAGCTTAAACGTCCTAGCGGGAGGACGGGAGACCCAGTACTTC. Translation gives CASSLNVLAGGRETQYF.

This chain uses TRBV5-1 with TRBJ1-1; D is unclear. CDR3 length: 12 amino acids. CDR1 is SGHRS, CDR2 YFSETQ, per germline. The V end lost 3 bases, the J end lost 1 base, and 4 bases lay between the germline ends. In DNA form, the CDR3 reads TGCGCCAGCAGCTCGGGGAACACTGAAGCTTTCTTT. It translates to CASSSGNTEAFF.

This clone occurred a few times. V is TRBV28 and J is TRBJ1-3; no reliable D call. The CDR3 runs 15 residues. CDR1 MDHEN and CDR2 SYDVKM come from the germline V gene. V lost 11 bases and J lost 0, with 17 bases in between. CDR3 in amino acids: CASEGGTYSGNTIYF. In nucleotides, the CDR3 is TGTGCCTCAGAGGGAGGCACATACTCTGGAAACACCATATATTTT.

The CDR3 coding sequence is TGTGCCAGCAGCCCAGATACAGGGAGGGTCTACGAGCAGTACTTC. Translating it yields CASSPDTGRVYEQYF. The gene calls are TRBV5-8 and TRBJ2-7; TRBD2 might be the D (7 bases). Germline V gene lookup returns CDR1 SGHTS and CDR2 YDEGEE. The CDR3 has 15 residues. The ends were cut back, 4 bases at V and 3 bases at J, with 17 bases in the middle.

J is TRBJ2-7 and V is TRBV10-3; 10 bases fit TRBD1. V gave up 10 bases and J gave up 7 bases; unmatched junction bases: 7. The CDR3 has 12 residues. Germline CDR1 is ENHRY and CDR2 is SYGVKD. The CDR3 DNA reads as TGTGCCACCAGACAGGGGGCAGAGGAGCAGTACTTC. This encodes CATRQGAEEQYF.

The V call is TRBV28, the J call TRBJ1-6, with D tentatively TRBD1 (5 bases). Germline CDR1 is MDHEN and CDR2 is SYDVKM. Trimming cost V 6 bases and J 0 bases, with 9 bases left between them. This CDR3 is 15 amino acids long. CDR3 residues: CASRPDSSYNSPLHF. For the CDR3, the DNA is TGTGCCAGCAGACCTGACAGCTCCTATAATTCACCCCTCCACTTT.

V usage is TRBV13 and J usage is TRBJ2-1, with D unclear. Germline CDR1 reads PRHDT; CDR2 reads FYEKMQ (reference sequence). Trimming stripped 5 bases from V and 5 bases from J, with 4 bases between. This CDR3 spans 11 amino acids. The CDR3 nucleotides are TGTGCCAGCAGCCTAAACAATGAGCAGTTCTTC. Protein sequence: CASSLNNEQFF.

The chain combines TRBV19 with TRBJ2-3; possibly TRBD1 for D (5 bases). CDR3 length: 18 amino acids. CDR1 and CDR2 from the germline V gene are LNHDA and SQIVND (reference sequence). Trimming removed 2 bases from V and 0 bases from J, with 18 bases in between. CDR3 bases: TGTGCCAGTAGTATAAGCGTGGGTGGGCAGGGAAGCACAGATACGCAGTATTTT. Its translation: CASSISVGGQGSTDTQYF. Using reference TRBV19 and TRBJ2-3 for the parts outside the CDR3, the full variable domain is DGGITQSPKYLFRKEGQNVTLSCEQNLNHDAMYWYRQDPGQGLRLIYYSQIVNDFQKGDIAEGYSVSREKKESFPLTVTSAQKNPTAFYLCASSISVGGQGSTDTQYFGPGTRLTVL.

The chain joins TRBV6-5 to TRBJ1-6, with a weak D call TRBD1 (5 bases). This CDR3 has 14 residues. Germline V gives CDR1 MNHEY, CDR2 SVGAGI. V was cut by 8 bases and J by 7 bases, with 15 bases left in between. The CDR3 DNA reads as TGTGCCAGCCGGGGGTGGGGGAAAAATTCACCCCTCCACTTT. Translation gives CASRGWGKNSPLHF.

The chain recombines TRBV19 with TRBJ2-7; 9 bases are a match to TRBD2. The V gene end was trimmed by 4 bases and the J gene end by 4 bases; junction bases not matched to a gene: 2. The length of the CDR3 is 13 residues. Germline-derived CDR1 and CDR2 are LNHDA and SQIVND (reference sequence). CDR3 DNA sequence: TGTGCCAGTAGTAGCGGGAGGGGATACGAGCAGTACTTC. Translating gives CASSSGRGYEQYF.

CDR3: CASSLLAGGRGEQFF. In DNA form, the CDR3 reads TGTGCCAGCAGTTTACTAGCGGGAGGGCGAGGTGAGCAGTTCTTC. The chain uses TRBV2 and TRBJ2-1, with 13 bases matching TRBD2. The CDR3 runs 15 residues. CDR1 and CDR2 (germline): SNHLY, FYNNEI. V dropped 5 bases and J dropped 9; count of bases not matched to a gene: 7.

This chain uses TRBV6-6 with TRBJ2-7, with 7 bases identical to TRBD1. Germline lookup yields CDR1 MNHNY and CDR2 SVGAGI (reference sequence). The J segment lost 3 bases and the V segment lost 0 bases, leaving 2 bases of the junction unmatched. The CDR3 extends over 14 amino acids. CDR3 amino acids: CASSYSTGFYEQYF. CDR3 DNA: TGTGCCAGCAGTTACTCGACAGGGTTCTACGAGCAGTACTTC.

This chain joins TRBV6-4 and TRBJ2-7, with 7 bases aligning to TRBD1. From germline, CDR1 is MRHNA and CDR2 SNTAGT. V lost 3 bases, J lost 2 bases, and 7 bases stayed unmatched. The CDR3 is made up of 15 amino acids. In DNA, the CDR3 is TGTGCCAGCAGTGAATTCCGGGACAGTACCTACGAGCAGTACTTC. This translates into CASSEFRDSTYEQYF.

The sample holds a few counts of this clone. The chain links TRBV5-8 to TRBJ2-7, with 12 bases matching TRBD2. V shed 3 bases and J 4 bases; nucleotides not matched to a gene: 8. CDR1 is SGHTS and CDR2 is YDEGEE in the germline V gene. This CDR3 contains 16 residues. Written as DNA, the CDR3 is TGTGCCAGCAGCTCAGGACTAGCGGGGATACTTTACGAGCAGTACTTC. Residues: CASSSGLAGILYEQYF.

V gene TRBV5-1 combines with J gene TRBJ2-6; 7 nucleotides agree with TRBD1. The CDR3 is 15 amino acids. Unmatched junction bases numbered 3, after V lost 3 bases and J lost 3 bases. The V gene's germline CDR1 is SGHRS and CDR2 YFSETQ. The CDR3 DNA reads as TGCGCCAGCAGCTCTACAGGGGTTGGGGCCAACGTCCTGACTTTC. Its protein is CASSSTGVGANVLTF.

V is TRBV19 and J is TRBJ2-7, with 9 bases identical to TRBD1. This CDR3 has 15 residues. Germline V gene sequence: CDR1 LNHDA, CDR2 SQIVND (reference sequence). J lost 2 bases, V lost 6 bases, and 8 bases had no gene match. The CDR3 region is CASRPRDRDTYEQYF. Here the CDR3 DNA reads TGTGCCAGTAGGCCCCGGGACAGGGACACCTACGAGCAGTACTTC.

V gene TRBV2 combines with J gene TRBJ1-2, with D possibly being TRBD1 (5 bases). Trimming cost V 6 bases and J 4 bases, with 15 bases left between them. Germline V lookup: CDR1 SNHLY, CDR2 FYNNEI. This CDR3 region has 14 residues. The CDR3 DNA reads as TGTGCCAGCAGCGACAGCGCCAGGTCCTATGGCTACACCTTC. This codes for CASSDSARSYGYTF.

The V call is TRBV30, the J call TRBJ2-1; 9 bases map to TRBD2. The CDR3 sequence is 13 residues long. V was pared by 3 bases and J by 12 bases, with 9 bases of the junction left unmatched. Germline lookup yields CDR1 GTSNPN and CDR2 SVGIG (reference sequence). Written as DNA, the CDR3 is TGTGCCTGGAGCCCCGGGACTAGCCTTAGGCAGTTCTTC. Translation gives CAWSPGTSLRQFF.

The rearrangement joins TRBV28 to TRBJ1-1; D unclear. V lost 3 bases, J lost 0 bases, and 8 bases lay in between. The germline gives CDR1 MDHEN, CDR2 SYDVKM. CDR3 length: 14 amino acids. In nucleotides, the CDR3 is TGTGCCAGCAGTTTGGTTTTAGTGAACACTGAAGCTTTCTTT. Amino acid sequence: CASSLVLVNTEAFF.

A few counts support this clone. The chain combines TRBV5-6 with TRBJ1-1, with D maybe TRBD1 (6 bases). V was clipped by 0 bases and J by 1 base, with 10 bases between them. There are 15 residues in the CDR3. The V gene's germline CDR1 is SGHDT and CDR2 YYEEEE. The CDR3 sequence is CASSLVGTKNTEAFF. CDR3 sequence (DNA): TGTGCCAGCAGCTTGGTCGGGACAAAGAACACTGAAGCTTTCTTT.

The genes are TRBV7-9 and TRBJ2-6; TRBD2 aligns across 11 bases. This CDR3 contains 17 residues. Germline V gene sequence: CDR1 SEHNR, CDR2 FQNEAQ (reference sequence). V lost 10 bases to trimming and J lost 0 bases; unmatched junction nucleotides: 8. The chain's CDR3 is CATVTSGRNSGANVLTF. The CDR3 DNA reads as TGTGCCACGGTAACTAGCGGGAGAAACTCTGGGGCCAACGTCCTGACTTTC.

The chain links TRBV21-1 to TRBJ2-7; no DNA check was done on the table's D call, TRBD2. TRBV21-1 is flagged as a pseudogene. This CDR3 region has 16 residues. CDR3 nucleotides: TGTGCCAGCAGCAAAGTGCCAGCGGGAGGCTCCTACGAGCAGTACTTC. Amino acid sequence: CASSKVPAGGSYEQYF.

This chain links TRBV19 with TRBJ2-5; TRBD1 matches at 8 bases. Germline CDR1 reads LNHDA; CDR2 reads SQIVND (reference sequence). J gave up 5 bases and V 5 bases, and 7 bases lay outside the gene matches. The CDR3 has 14 amino acids. The CDR3 loop is CASSGQGAPETQYF. CDR3 bases: TGTGCCAGTAGTGGACAGGGCGCGCCTGAGACCCAGTACTTC.

This rearrangement joins TRBV5-1 to TRBJ2-1; 8 positions match TRBD2. Germline V CDR1 and CDR2: SGHRS, YFSETQ. After removal of 0 bases from V and 7 bases from J, the junction contained 9 bases not matched to a gene. CDR3 length equals 16 residues. The CDR3 protein is CASSLVAAGDRNEQFF. The CDR3 coding sequence is TGCGCCAGCAGCTTGGTCGCAGCGGGAGACAGAAATGAGCAGTTCTTC.